The 32 T cell receptor beta chains presented below share a single source sample, sequenced in a study of shared clonotypes between healthy human individuals. The protocol was immunoSEQ multiplex PCR, while the TCRdb copy is restricted to in-frame clones and leaves out a portion. Seen here are roughly 500,000 clones, around 79% observed once, and the top ten hold 13%. The sequenced sample consisted of PBMCs. Source of these receptors: a woman in her 40s in good health. Some clones in this sample may be carry-over from other donors' samples.

V and J are TRBV7-3 and TRBJ2-4, with 9 bases lining up with TRBD1. V was clipped by 2 bases and J by 6 bases; unmatched bases: 2. Germline V lookup: CDR1 SGHTA, CDR2 FQGTGA. There are 14 residues in the CDR3. In DNA, the CDR3 is TGTGCCAGCAGCTTAGCGGGACAGGGAAACATTCAGTACTTC. This gives the protein CASSLAGQGNIQYF.

The genes are TRBV5-1 and TRBJ1-1; 7 bases are a match to TRBD1. This CDR3 is 15 amino acids long. Germline assignment: CDR1 SGHRS and CDR2 YFSETQ. Trimming at V came to 7 bases and at J to 0 bases, leaving 9 bases not matched to a gene. The CDR3 coding sequence is TGCGCCAGCGACCCTGACAGGGCACTGAACACTGAAGCTTTCTTT. Protein product: CASDPDRALNTEAFF.

The gene calls are TRBV11-2 and TRBJ1-1; D is unresolved. Trimming shortened V by 6 bases and J by 8 bases, and 10 bases separated the two germline ends. CDR3 length: 11 residues. The germline CDR1 and CDR2 sequences are SGHAT and FQNNGV. The CDR3 DNA sequence: TGTGCCAGCAGTCGGTGGGCAGAAGCTTTCTTT. It specifies CASSRWAEAFF.

The chain is built from TRBV19 and TRBJ2-2, with 8 nucleotides matching TRBD2. The CDR3 covers 17 residues. Unmatched junction bases numbered 12, after V lost 5 bases and J lost 4 bases. The germline V gene has CDR1 LNHDA and CDR2 SQIVND (reference sequence). The CDR3 DNA sequence: TGTGCCAGTAGTCCTATTGAAGGCGGGAGGTCCACCGGGGAGCTGTTTTTT. Residues: CASSPIEGGRSTGELFF.

The chain carries TRBV28 and TRBJ2-7; 10 bases map to TRBD1. Germline V lookup: CDR1 MDHEN, CDR2 SYDVKM. The length of the CDR3 is 13 residues. V was clipped by 6 bases and J by 4 bases; unmatched bases: 3. CDR3: CASSMGQGYEQYF. CDR3 coding DNA: TGTGCCAGCAGCATGGGACAGGGGTACGAGCAGTACTTC.

The V and J genes are TRBV7-2 and TRBJ1-5; D is possibly TRBD1 (6 bases). The germline V gene has CDR1 SGHTA and CDR2 FQGNSA. The CDR3 contains 15 residues. V was clipped by 3 bases and J by 0 bases, with 9 bases between them. CDR3 in amino acids: CASSFYRDSNQPQHF. The DNA of the CDR3 is TGTGCCAGCAGCTTTTACAGGGATAGCAATCAGCCCCAGCATTTT.

This clone came up once. This may stem from a read error, because a much larger clone lies one nucleotide away. The rearrangement uses TRBV6-6 and TRBJ1-1; D might be TRBD1 (5 bases). This CDR3 contains 13 residues. Germline-derived CDR1 and CDR2 are MNHNY and SVGAGI (reference sequence). Between the trimmed V and J ends, which lost 2 bases and 1 base, there was a span of 5 bases. In DNA form, the CDR3 reads TGTGCCAGCAGTTACGGGGGGAACACTGAAGCTTTCTTT. Translated, it gives CASSYGGNTEAFF.

V usage is TRBV9 and J usage is TRBJ2-1; 7 positions match TRBD2. J was trimmed by 8 bases and V by 0 bases; bases with no gene match: 8. The CDR3 is 15 amino acids. From germline, CDR1 is SGDLS and CDR2 YYNGEE. CDR3 loop: CASSVGSGPDYEQFF. The DNA for the CDR3 is TGTGCCAGCAGCGTAGGTAGCGGGCCTGACTATGAGCAGTTCTTC.

The chain recombines TRBV27 with TRBJ1-1; TRBD1 matches 10 bases. V lost 5 bases to trimming and J lost 7 bases; unmatched junction nucleotides: 13. CDR3 length equals 16 residues. Germline CDR1 reads MNHEY; CDR2 reads SMNVEV (reference sequence). For the CDR3, the DNA is TGTGCCAGCAGTACCCGGACAGGGGGAGGTAGGAATGAAGCTTTCTTT. Translation: CASSTRTGGGRNEAFF.

The chain uses TRBV28 and TRBJ1-4; perhaps TRBD1 as D (5 bases). The V and J ends lost 3 bases and 8 bases respectively, with 13 bases between them. This CDR3 is built from 14 residues. Germline-derived CDR1 and CDR2 are MDHEN and SYDVKM. Here the CDR3 DNA reads TGTGCCAGCAGTTTGAGGCCAGGGCGGGAAAAACTGTTTTTT. Encoded protein: CASSLRPGREKLFF.

The chain has TRBV7-6 and TRBJ2-5; 10 bases map to TRBD2. The CDR3 has 16 amino acids. Germline V gene lookup returns CDR1 SGHVS and CDR2 FNYEAQ. The junction had 5 bases not matched to a gene; V was cut back by 0 bases and J by 4 bases. CDR3 sequence: CASSLAGWTSGETQYF. In DNA form, the CDR3 reads TGTGCCAGCAGCTTAGCGGGGTGGACTAGCGGAGAGACCCAGTACTTC.

The chain is built from TRBV11-2 and TRBJ2-5; TRBD2 is a possible D gene (5 bases). Trimming pared 5 bases from V and 4 bases from J, leaving 14 bases between. The CDR3 length is 14 residues. The germline V gene has CDR1 SGHAT and CDR2 FQNNGV. Here the CDR3 DNA reads TGTGCCAGCAGCCTCCGGACGGCGGGAGAGACCCAGTACTTC. Its translation: CASSLRTAGETQYF.

This chain uses TRBV7-2 with TRBJ2-7, with TRBD1 identical over 9 bases. V trimming: 4 bases; J trimming: 2 bases; junction bases outside the gene matches: 6. The CDR3 sequence is 15 residues long. Per germline, CDR1 SGHTA and CDR2 FQGNSA. The CDR3 loop is CASSSGQGAPYEQYF. CDR3 in DNA: TGTGCCAGCAGCTCGGGACAGGGCGCACCCTACGAGCAGTACTTC.

This clone has just a few counts. The chain joins TRBV21-1 to TRBJ1-1; the D segment call TRBD1 is taken from the table without a DNA check. TRBV21-1 is shown as a pseudogene. CDR3 length equals 15 residues. This CDR3 is CASSRRDRGAPMAFF. The CDR3 DNA sequence: TGTGCCAGCAGCAGACGGGACAGGGGCGCCCCTATGGCTTTCTTT.

V gene TRBV7-2 combines with J gene TRBJ2-1; D call uncertain. Trimming removed 5 bases at V and 9 bases at J, with 11 bases between. The CDR3 is 12 residues long. In germline, CDR1 is SGHTA, CDR2 FQGNSA. The DNA for the CDR3 is TGTGCCAGCAGCCTCTCCCATGGTGAGCAGTTCTTC. It is translated as CASSLSHGEQFF.

The chain uses TRBV7-9 and TRBJ1-1, with D tentatively TRBD1 (5 bases). Per germline, CDR1 SEHNR and CDR2 FQNEAQ (reference sequence). Deletions cut 5 bases from V and 2 bases from J, with 21 bases between. The CDR3 runs 17 residues. CDR3 nucleotides: TGTGCCAGCAGCGGAGGTGGGGTATGGGGGTTCAACACTGAAGCTTTCTTT. This encodes CASSGGGVWGFNTEAFF. The full variable domain, rest sourced from reference TRBV7-9 and TRBJ1-1, is DTGVSQNPRHKITKRGQNVTFRCDPISEHNRLYWYRQTLGQGPEFLTYFQNEAQLEKSRLLSDRFSAERPKGSFSTLEIQRTEQGDSAMYLCASSGGGVWGFNTEAFFGQGTRLTVV.

Details on this clone: A much larger clone differs from this one at a single base, so this may be a read error. The genes are TRBV5-1 and TRBJ1-1; D gene ambiguous. The CDR3 totals 16 residues. V was cut by 0 bases and J by 1 base, with 13 bases left in between. Germline V gene sequence: CDR1 SGHRS, CDR2 YFSETQ. Here the CDR3 DNA reads TGCGCCAGCAGCTTGGCGGCAGGTCGGCAGAACACTGAAGCTTTCTTT. Translation: CASSLAAGRQNTEAFF.

This clone turned up a few times. This chain connects TRBV5-1 to TRBJ2-5; the D is unclear. CDR1 and CDR2 from the germline V gene are SGHRS and YFSETQ. V dropped 4 bases and J dropped 4 bases, with 8 bases sitting between them. The CDR3 totals 12 residues. Here the CDR3 reads CASSPERETQYF. CDR3 coding DNA: TGCGCCAGCAGCCCAGAACGAGAGACCCAGTACTTC.

The genes are TRBV5-1 and TRBJ2-1, with TRBD1 matching 7 bases. From germline, CDR1 is SGHRS and CDR2 YFSETQ. The CDR3 length is 15 residues. The trim removed 3 bases at V and 4 bases at J, leaving 7 bases unmatched. The CDR3 DNA is TGCGCCAGCAGCTCCAGACAGGGACCTTACAATGAGCAGTTCTTC. It is translated as CASSSRQGPYNEQFF.

This chain connects TRBV28 to TRBJ2-1, with 15 bases matching TRBD2. The CDR3 has 18 residues. Per germline, CDR1 MDHEN and CDR2 SYDVKM. The junction had 7 bases not matched to a gene; V was cut back by 5 bases and J by 2 bases. CDR3 region: CASSNGTSGRIPYNEQFF. CDR3 in DNA: TGTGCCAGCAGTAATGGGACTAGCGGGAGGATACCCTACAATGAGCAGTTCTTC.

CDR3 in amino acids: CASSLVEGTGVRNQPQHF. Written as DNA, the CDR3 is TGTGCCAGCAGCTTAGTGGAGGGGACAGGTGTTCGTAATCAGCCCCAGCATTTT. J is TRBJ1-5 and V is TRBV11-2, with 8 nucleotides matching TRBD1. The V segment lost 1 base and the J segment 4 bases; nucleotides outside the gene matches: 12. The CDR3 length is 18 residues. The germline V gene has CDR1 SGHAT and CDR2 FQNNGV.

Only one count was recorded for this clone. This sequence joins TRBV7-9 and TRBJ1-4; the D is unclear. Germline V gene data show CDR1 as SEHNR and CDR2 as FQNEAQ (reference sequence). V dropped 0 bases and J dropped 3 bases, with 5 bases sitting between them. This CDR3 has 14 amino acids. CDR3 sequence reads: CASSLAGANEKLFF. In DNA form, the CDR3 reads TGTGCCAGCAGCTTAGCCGGGGCTAATGAAAAACTGTTTTTT.

The J gene is TRBJ2-1, the V gene TRBV4-3, with 14 bases identical to TRBD2. V shed 0 bases and J 7 bases; nucleotides not matched to a gene: 2. This CDR3 region has 16 residues. Per germline, CDR1 LGHNA and CDR2 YSLEER. CDR3 bases: TGCGCCAGCAGCCAAGATTGGACTAGCGGGAGGAATGAGCAGTTCTTC. It translates to CASSQDWTSGRNEQFF.

The J gene is TRBJ1-2, the V gene TRBV5-4, with 7 bases matching TRBD1. CDR3 length: 15 residues. The V segment lost 5 bases and the J segment 4 bases; nucleotides outside the gene matches: 11. Germline CDR1 reads SGHNT; CDR2 reads YYREEE (reference sequence). CDR3 amino acids: CASRTARDSTYGYTF. The DNA for the CDR3 is TGTGCCAGCAGGACCGCTAGGGACAGCACCTATGGCTACACCTTC.

As for this clone: Just one base apart from a much larger clone, this may be a read error. The genes are TRBV2 and TRBJ2-3; unclear D gene. The CDR3 is made up of 13 amino acids. Between the trimmed V and J ends, which lost 2 bases and 1 base, there was a span of 4 bases. Germline CDR1 is SNHLY and CDR2 is FYNNEI. The CDR3 DNA follows: TGTGCCAGCAGTGAATGGGGCACAGATACGCAGTATTTT. As protein: CASSEWGTDTQYF. The full variable domain, completed using reference TRBV2 and TRBJ2-3, is EPEVTQTPSHQVTQMGQEVILRCVPISNHLYFYWYRQILGQKVEFLVSFYNNEISEKSEIFDDQFSVERPDGSNFTLKIRSTKLEDSAMYFCASSEWGTDTQYFGPGTRLTVL.

Comments on this clone: Different DNA sequences within this sample yield the same CDR3. The chain combines TRBV15 with TRBJ2-7; the D gene is possibly TRBD2 (6 bases). Germline V gene data show CDR1 as LNHNV and CDR2 as YYDKDF (reference sequence). This CDR3 is built from 15 residues. V dropped 0 bases and J dropped 2 bases, with 11 bases sitting between them. The chain's CDR3 is CATSRDLGGTYEQYF. The CDR3, as DNA: TGTGCCACCAGCAGAGATTTGGGGGGTACCTACGAGCAGTACTTC.

There are many counts of this clone. The sample has other DNA sequences that encode this CDR3 too. V and J are TRBV5-1 and TRBJ2-3; D remains unclear. This CDR3 is 15 amino acids long. V was trimmed by 5 bases and J by 5 bases, leaving 18 bases between them. Germline CDR1 and CDR2: SGHRS and YFSETQ. The CDR3, as DNA: TGCGCCAGCAGTAGCTCCGGTTCTGAAGGAGATACGCAGTATTTT. Amino acids: CASSSSGSEGDTQYF. Looking up the rest from reference TRBV5-1 and TRBJ2-3 gives the full variable domain: KAGVTQTPRYLIKTRGQQVTLSCSPISGHRSVSWYQQTPGQGLQFLFEYFSETQRNKGNFPGRFSGRQFSNSRSEMNVSTLELGDSALYLCASSSSGSEGDTQYFGPGTRLTVL.

This clone was counted a single time. This chain connects TRBV29-1 to TRBJ1-1; D remains ambiguous. Germline V CDR1 and CDR2: SQVTM, ANQGSEA. The germline V and J ends were trimmed by 7 bases and 3 bases, with 18 bases remaining between them. CDR3 length: 14 residues. The DNA of the CDR3 is TGCAGCGCCAAGACTGACGGGGATTACACTGAAGCTTTCTTT. Translation: CSAKTDGDYTEAFF.

This rearrangement joins TRBV10-3 to TRBJ2-7; the D gene is possibly TRBD1 (5 bases). V lost 3 bases, J lost 9 bases, and 15 bases lay in between. Germline V gene data show CDR1 as ENHRY and CDR2 as SYGVKD. CDR3 length: 13 amino acids. The CDR3 protein is CAISDQGKSRQYF. The CDR3 bases are TGTGCCATCAGTGATCAGGGAAAGAGCCGGCAGTACTTC.

CDR3 sequence reads: CASSPPTGGPLDEQYF. The CDR3 DNA reads TGTGCCAGCTCACCACCCACGGGAGGGCCTCTCGACGAGCAGTACTTC. The V and J genes are TRBV18 and TRBJ2-7; 8 positions match TRBD2. V was clipped by 0 bases and J by 5 bases; unmatched bases: 9. Germline CDR1 KGHSH, CDR2 LQKENI. CDR3 size: 16 residues.

The sample holds one count of this clone. The rearrangement joins TRBV13 to TRBJ2-5; D is perhaps TRBD1 or TRBD2 (7 bases each). CDR1 and CDR2 (germline): PRHDT, FYEKMQ (reference sequence). The CDR3 runs 16 residues. Trimming left V 5 bases short and J 5 bases short, with 21 bases between. CDR3 in DNA: TGTGCCAGCAGCCGTGCTTGGGGAGCGGGACAGGAGACCCAGTACTTC. The encoded protein is CASSRAWGAGQETQYF.

This clone was seen more than once but under ten times. This chain uses TRBV4-2 with TRBJ2-1; 11 bases are shared with TRBD2. The V and J ends lost 3 bases and 7 bases, in that order; junction bases with no gene match: 8. Germline assignment: CDR1 LGHNA and CDR2 YNFKEQ. The CDR3 runs to 16 residues. As DNA, the CDR3 is TGTGCCAGCAGCCAGCAACCGGGACTAGCGGCGAATGAGCAGTTCTTC. Amino acid sequence: CASSQQPGLAANEQFF.